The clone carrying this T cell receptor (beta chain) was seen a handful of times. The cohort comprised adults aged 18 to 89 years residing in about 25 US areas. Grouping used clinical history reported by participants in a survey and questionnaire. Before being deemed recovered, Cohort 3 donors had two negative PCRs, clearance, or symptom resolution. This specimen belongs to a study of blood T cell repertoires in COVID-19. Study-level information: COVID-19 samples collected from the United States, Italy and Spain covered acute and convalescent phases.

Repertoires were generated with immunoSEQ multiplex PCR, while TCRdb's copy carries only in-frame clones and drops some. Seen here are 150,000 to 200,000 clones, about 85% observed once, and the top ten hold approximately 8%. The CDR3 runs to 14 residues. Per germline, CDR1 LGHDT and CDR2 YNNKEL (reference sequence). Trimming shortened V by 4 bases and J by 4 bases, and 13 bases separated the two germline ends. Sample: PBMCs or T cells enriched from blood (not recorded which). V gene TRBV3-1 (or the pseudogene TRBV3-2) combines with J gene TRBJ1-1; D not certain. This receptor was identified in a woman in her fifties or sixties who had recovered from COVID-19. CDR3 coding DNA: TGTGCCAGCAGCCTACTTGCTACCCGCACTGAAGCTTTCTTT. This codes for CASSLLATRTEAFF.